This entry describes one TCR beta chain. Its antigen remains unidentified. PCR amplification relied on 60 Vbeta primers (plus 13 Jbeta primers). Some clones are missing from TCRdb's copy, which holds only in-frame ones; the method was immunoSEQ multiplex PCR. This sample has over 150,000 clones; roughly 80% occur once, and the top ten carry 8.5%. V shed 6 bases, J shed 3 bases, and the junction held 7 bases outside the gene matches. CDR1 is MNHEY and CDR2 is SVGAGI in the germline V gene. CDR3 length: 15 residues. The data derive from a study of cytomegalovirus exposure and HLA in healthy donors. Study findings and constraints: Presence/absence analyses assumed roughly uniform sequencing depth across donors. Later, an analysis found that common viral pathogens appeared to be linked with several of the most significant clusters.

This clonotype was obtained from a male donor in good health and CMV-seropositive. J is TRBJ2-7 and V is TRBV6-5, with 11 bases matching TRBD1. The material sequenced was PBMCs. In DNA form, the CDR3 reads TGTGCCAGCAGGGGTCATGGGACAGGGGGCTACGAGCAGTACTTC. The encoded protein is CASRGHGTGGYEQYF.